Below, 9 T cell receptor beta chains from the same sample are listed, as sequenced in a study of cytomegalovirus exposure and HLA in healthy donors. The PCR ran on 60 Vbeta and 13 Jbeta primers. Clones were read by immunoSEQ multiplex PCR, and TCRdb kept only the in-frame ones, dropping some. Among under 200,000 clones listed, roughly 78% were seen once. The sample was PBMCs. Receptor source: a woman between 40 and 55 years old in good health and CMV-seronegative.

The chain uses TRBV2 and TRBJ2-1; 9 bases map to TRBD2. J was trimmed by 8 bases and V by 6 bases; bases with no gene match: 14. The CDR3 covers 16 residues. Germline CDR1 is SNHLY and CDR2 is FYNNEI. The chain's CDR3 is CASSVALAGTWDEQFF. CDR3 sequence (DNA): TGTGCCAGCAGCGTCGCTCTAGCGGGAACTTGGGATGAGCAGTTCTTC.

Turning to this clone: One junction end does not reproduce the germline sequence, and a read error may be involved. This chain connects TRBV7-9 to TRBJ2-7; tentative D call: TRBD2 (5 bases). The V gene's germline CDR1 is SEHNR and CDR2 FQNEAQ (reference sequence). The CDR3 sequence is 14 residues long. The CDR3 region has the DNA TGTTCCAGCAGTATAGGGTCAGCGGCCTACGAGCAGTACTTC. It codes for CSSSIGSAAYEQYF.

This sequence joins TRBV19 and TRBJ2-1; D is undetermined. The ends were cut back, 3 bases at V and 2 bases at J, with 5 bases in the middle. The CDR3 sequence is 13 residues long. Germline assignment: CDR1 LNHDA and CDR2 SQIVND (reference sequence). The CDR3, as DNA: TGTGCCAGTAGTATGTCTACCTACAATGAGCAGTTCTTC. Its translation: CASSMSTYNEQFF.

CDR3 sequence (DNA): TGTGCCAGCAGCCAGGGCATACAGGGGGGGAACGATGAAGCTTTCTTT. Its translation is CASSQGIQGGNDEAFF. The chain joins TRBV7-9 to TRBJ1-1, with TRBD1 matching over 8 bases. Germline lookup yields CDR1 SEHNR and CDR2 FQNEAQ (reference sequence). The V and J ends lost 5 bases and 7 bases, in that order; junction bases with no gene match: 15. This CDR3 comprises 16 residues.

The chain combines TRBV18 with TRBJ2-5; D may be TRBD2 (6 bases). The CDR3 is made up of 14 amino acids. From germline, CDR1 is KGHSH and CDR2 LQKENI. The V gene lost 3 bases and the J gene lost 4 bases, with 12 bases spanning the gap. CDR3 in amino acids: CASSPSQRVETQYF. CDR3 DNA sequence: TGTGCCAGCTCACCCTCACAGCGGGTAGAGACCCAGTACTTC.

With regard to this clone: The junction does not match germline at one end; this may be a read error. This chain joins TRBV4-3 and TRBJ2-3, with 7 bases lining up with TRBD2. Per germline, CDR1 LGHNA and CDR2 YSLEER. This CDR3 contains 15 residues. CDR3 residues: CASSEGETSIDTQYF. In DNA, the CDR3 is TGCGCCAGCAGCGAAGGGGAGACTAGCATAGATACGCAGTATTTT.

CDR3 nucleotides: TGTGCCAGCAGCTTTGTCGGCGGGAACTCCTACAATGAGCAGTTCTTC. Protein: CASSFVGGNSYNEQFF. V gene TRBV11-2 combines with J gene TRBJ2-1; D possibly corresponds to TRBD2 (6 bases). The CDR3 contains 16 residues. Germline CDR1 SGHAT, CDR2 FQNNGV. V was cut by 3 bases and J by 0 bases, with 12 bases left in between.

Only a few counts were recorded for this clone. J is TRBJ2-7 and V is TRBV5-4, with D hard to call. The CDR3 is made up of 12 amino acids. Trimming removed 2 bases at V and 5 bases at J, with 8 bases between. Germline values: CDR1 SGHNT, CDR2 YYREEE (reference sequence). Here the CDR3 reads CASSFFPHEQYF. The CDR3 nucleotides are TGTGCCAGCAGCTTCTTCCCCCACGAGCAGTACTTC.

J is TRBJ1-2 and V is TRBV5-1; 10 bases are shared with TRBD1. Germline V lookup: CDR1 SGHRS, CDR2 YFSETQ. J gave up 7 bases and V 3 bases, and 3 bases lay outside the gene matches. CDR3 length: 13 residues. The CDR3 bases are TGCGCCAGCAGCTCGGACAGGGGGATTGGCTACACCTTC. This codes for CASSSDRGIGYTF.